Each of the 15 T cell receptor beta chains below was sequenced from the same sample in a study of OX40 agonist ivuxolimab in advanced cancers. The table came from immunoSEQ multiplex PCR; TCRdb's copy has only in-frame clones and leaves some out. Here the sample spans about 59,000 clones, 85% being singletons. This specimen was CD4+ or CD8+ T cells sorted from blood, taken in a trial of the OX40 agonist ivuxolimab. Source of these receptors: an adult with an advanced solid tumor such as melanoma, head and neck, liver or kidney cancer.

The V call is TRBV10-3, the J call TRBJ2-3; TRBD1 agrees at 7 bases. Trimming cost V 6 bases and J 0 bases; bases outside gene matches: 6. Per germline, CDR1 ENHRY and CDR2 SYGVKD. This CDR3 spans 15 amino acids. The CDR3 sequence: CAIRSGTESTDTQYF. Here the CDR3 DNA reads TGTGCCATCAGATCTGGGACAGAGAGCACAGATACGCAGTATTTT.

With respect to this clone: Germline and junction disagree at one end, which may indicate a read error. This chain joins TRBV6-5 and TRBJ2-2; 8 nucleotides match TRBD1. Germline V gene data show CDR1 as MNHEY and CDR2 as SVGAGI. The CDR3 covers 16 residues. DNA of the CDR3: TGTGCCAGCGGTTATGGGCAGGGGGCGCGAACCGGGGAGCTGTTTTTT. It codes for CASGYGQGARTGELFF.

CDR3 region: CASSHSRQVDEQYF. The DNA of the CDR3 is TGCGCCAGCAGCCACAGCCGACAGGTTGACGAGCAGTACTTC. The chain recombines TRBV5-1 with TRBJ2-7; TRBD1 is a possible D gene (6 bases). Trimming pared 4 bases from V and 5 bases from J, leaving 16 bases between. There are 14 residues in the CDR3. The germline CDR1 and CDR2 sequences are SGHRS and YFSETQ.

The genes are TRBV13 and TRBJ1-2; D is undetermined. CDR1 is PRHDT and CDR2 is FYEKMQ in the germline V gene (reference sequence). The CDR3 is 14 residues long. Trimming took 1 base from V and 7 from J, leaving 13 bases between them. CDR3 bases: TGTGCCAGCAGCTTAGCCAGGACCCAGCGTGGCTACACCTTC. Protein product: CASSLARTQRGYTF.

The gene calls are TRBV29-1 and TRBJ2-5; 11 nucleotides align to TRBD1. V trimming: 1 base; J trimming: 0 bases; junction bases outside the gene matches: 1. The CDR3 covers 15 residues. The germline gives CDR1 SQVTM, CDR2 ANQGSEA. CDR3 loop: CSVEGTGGHQETQYF. The DNA for the CDR3 is TGCAGCGTTGAAGGGACAGGGGGCCACCAAGAGACCCAGTACTTC.

The rearrangement links TRBV18 to TRBJ2-3, with 7 bases fitting TRBD2. V lost 3 bases to trimming and J lost 0 bases; unmatched junction nucleotides: 3. Germline V gives CDR1 KGHSH, CDR2 LQKENI. This CDR3 is built from 15 residues. This chain's CDR3 is CASSPGGISTDTQYF. The CDR3 DNA follows: TGTGCCAGCTCACCGGGGGGGATAAGCACAGATACGCAGTATTTT.

V and J are TRBV18 and TRBJ2-5; D is uncertain. V dropped 2 bases and J dropped 1 base, with 2 bases sitting between them. The CDR3 loop spans 12 amino acids. Germline assignment: CDR1 KGHSH and CDR2 LQKENI. CDR3 protein: CASSPVQETQYF. In DNA, the CDR3 is TGTGCCAGCTCACCAGTCCAAGAGACCCAGTACTTC. The variable domain in full, with the rest retrieved from reference TRBV18 and TRBJ2-5, is NAGVMQNPRHLVRRRGQEARLRCSPMKGHSHVYWYRQLPEEGLKFMVYLQKENIIDESGMPKERFSAEFPKEGPSILRIQQVVRGDSAAYFCASSPVQETQYFGPGTRLLVL.

With respect to this clone: Compared with germline, one end of the junction differs, possibly owing to a read error. The rearrangement uses TRBV2 and TRBJ2-7; the match to TRBD2 covers 8 bases. Germline lookup yields CDR1 SNHLY and CDR2 FYNNEI. This CDR3 has 14 residues. The CDR3 here is CASRPNSRGAPGSF. The CDR3 DNA is TGTGCCAGCCGGCCTAACTCGCGGGGGGCCCCCGGGTCGTTC.

This chain uses TRBV28 with TRBJ2-2; TRBD2 matches 7 bases. This CDR3 has 13 residues. CDR1 MDHEN and CDR2 SYDVKM come from the germline V gene. CDR3 sequence (DNA): TGTGCGGGAAGGGAGGGCCCCACCGGGGAGCTGTTTTTT. Translated: CAGREGPTGELFF.

CDR3 bases: TGTGCCAGCAGGCTCTACGGGGCAGGCGTCGGATACACCTTC. It specifies CASRLYGAGVGYTF. The chain couples TRBV11-2 to TRBJ1-2, with TRBD1 as a possible D gene (5 bases). The CDR3 length is 14 residues. V dropped 6 bases and J dropped 11 bases, with 22 bases sitting between them. Germline V gives CDR1 SGHAT, CDR2 FQNNGV.

This chain uses TRBV12-5 with TRBJ2-7, with D unclear. CDR1 is LGHNT and CDR2 is FRNRAP in the germline V gene. The CDR3 is 12 amino acids. The V end was cut by 6 bases, the J end by 4 bases, with 10 bases between. The CDR3 DNA reads TGTGCTAGTGGCTCCCGCGAGTACGAGCAGTACTTC. Translation: CASGSREYEQYF.

The chain links TRBV13 to TRBJ1-2; a possible D gene is TRBD1 (6 bases). This CDR3 has 14 residues. The germline V gene encodes CDR1 PRHDT and CDR2 FYEKMQ (reference sequence). V was trimmed by 3 bases and J by 6 bases, leaving 14 bases between them. The CDR3 spells CASSFGTLSDGYTF. In nucleotides, the CDR3 is TGTGCCAGCAGCTTCGGGACACTCTCGGATGGCTACACCTTC.

The chain recombines TRBV5-6 with TRBJ2-5; D is unclear. There are 14 residues in the CDR3. V shed 0 bases and J shed 2 bases, with 8 bases lying between them. CDR1 and CDR2 (germline): SGHDT, YYEEEE. The CDR3 is CASSLARGQETQYF. The DNA for the CDR3 is TGTGCCAGCAGCTTGGCCCGCGGACAAGAGACCCAGTACTTC.

In the case of this clone: The same CDR3 arises from other DNA sequences in this sample as well. This rearrangement joins TRBV19 to TRBJ2-7; 8 bases match TRBD1. The CDR3 has 14 amino acids. The J segment lost 1 base and the V segment lost 3 bases, leaving 2 bases of the junction unmatched. Germline CDR1 reads LNHDA; CDR2 reads SQIVND (reference sequence). The CDR3 protein is CASSIGTGSYEQYF. CDR3 DNA: TGTGCCAGTAGTATCGGGACAGGATCCTACGAGCAGTACTTC.

Turning to this clone: Mismatch with germline at one junction end may stem from a read error. V is TRBV7-7 and J is TRBJ1-1; the D is unclear. The germline V gene encodes CDR1 SSHAT and CDR2 FNYEAQ (reference sequence). The CDR3 is 13 residues long. Here the CDR3 reads CASSLSENTEAFF. Here the CDR3 DNA reads TGTGCTAGCAGCTTAAGTGAGAACACTGAAGCTTTCTTT. Variable domain in full (rest from reference TRBV7-7 and TRBJ1-1): GAGVSQSPRYKVTKRGQDVTLRCDPISSHATLYWYQQALGQGPEFLTYFNYEAQPDKSGLPSDRFSAERPEGSISTLTIQRTEQRDSAMYRCASSLSENTEAFFGQGTRLTVV.